The next 30 T cell receptor beta chains were all read from a single sample in a study of blood T cell repertoires in COVID-19. The table came from immunoSEQ multiplex PCR; TCRdb's copy has only in-frame clones and leaves some out. The repertoire holds about 390,000 clones, with 87% as singletons. The specimen was peripheral blood. These receptors were taken from a woman aged 60-75 years with COVID-19, enrolled during active disease.

The chain has TRBV6-6 and TRBJ1-2; the D gene is possibly TRBD1 (5 bases). The germline V gene has CDR1 MNHNY and CDR2 SVGAGI (reference sequence). Trimming removed 2 bases at V and 4 bases at J, with 11 bases between. This CDR3 comprises 14 residues. The CDR3 region has the DNA TGTGCCAGCAGTTACGCGACAGCTTCCTATGGCTACACCTTC. Its protein is CASSYATASYGYTF.

This clone was detected many times. V and J are TRBV11-2 and TRBJ2-1; D unresolved. This CDR3 has 16 residues. The V end was cut by 5 bases, the J end by 7 bases, with 21 bases between. Germline-derived CDR1 and CDR2 are SGHAT and FQNNGV. The CDR3 nucleotides are TGTGCCAGCAGCGCCGGCCTGTCCAGGTTACAAAATGAGCAGTTCTTC. Translation: CASSAGLSRLQNEQFF.

The CDR3 sequence: CASSLVRGSEKLFF. Written as DNA, the CDR3 is TGTGCCAGCAGCTTAGTCAGGGGTAGCGAAAAACTGTTTTTT. The chain carries TRBV7-2 and TRBJ1-4; a possible D gene is TRBD1 (6 bases). Germline CDR1 is SGHTA and CDR2 is FQGNSA. The CDR3 has 14 amino acids. Between the trimmed V and J ends, which lost 1 base and 8 bases, there was a span of 11 bases. Full variable domain (rest looked up from reference TRBV7-2 and TRBJ1-4): GAGVSQSPSNKVTEKGKDVELRCDPISGHTALYWYRQSLGQGLEFLIYFQGNSAPDKSGLPSDRFSAERTGGSVSTLTIQRTQQEDSAVYLCASSLVRGSEKLFFGSGTQLSVL.

This rearrangement joins TRBV3-1 (or the pseudogene TRBV3-2) to TRBJ1-1, with D maybe TRBD1 (5 bases). Germline assignment: CDR1 LGHDT and CDR2 YNNKEL (reference sequence). The V end was cut by 0 bases, the J end by 5 bases, with 10 bases between. The length of the CDR3 is 14 residues. This chain's CDR3 is CASSQEIGATEAFF. CDR3 bases: TGTGCCAGCAGCCAAGAGATAGGGGCGACTGAAGCTTTCTTT.

This rearrangement joins TRBV19 to TRBJ1-6; D unclear. This CDR3 contains 15 residues. CDR1 is LNHDA and CDR2 is SQIVND in the germline V gene (reference sequence). V lost 3 bases and J 9 bases, leaving 15 bases between the germline ends. The CDR3 protein is CASSMLADFGSPLHF. DNA for the CDR3: TGTGCCAGTAGTATGTTGGCAGACTTCGGTTCACCCCTCCACTTT.

The rearrangement joins TRBV27 to TRBJ2-7; D might be TRBD1 (6 bases). Trimming cost V 5 bases and J 0 bases, with 17 bases left between them. The CDR3 has 16 amino acids. Germline CDR1 reads MNHEY; CDR2 reads SMNVEV (reference sequence). The CDR3: CASSRHRDTTSYEQYF. The CDR3 DNA reads TGTGCCAGCAGTCGACACCGGGACACCACCTCCTACGAGCAGTACTTC.

The CDR3 DNA reads TGTGCCAGCAGTTTAACATACACTGAAGCTTTCTTT. Its translation is CASSLTYTEAFF. This chain uses TRBV28 with TRBJ1-1; D is unclear. V lost 2 bases to trimming and J lost 3 bases, with 4 bases between them. The CDR3 is made up of 12 amino acids. Per the germline V gene, CDR1 is MDHEN and CDR2 is SYDVKM.

This rearrangement joins TRBV27 to TRBJ2-7, with a possible D match to TRBD1 (6 bases). The V and J ends lost 5 bases and 7 bases respectively, with 15 bases between them. Germline V gene lookup returns CDR1 MNHEY and CDR2 SMNVEV (reference sequence). This CDR3 is built from 13 residues. The CDR3 region is CASSAQGQFEQYF. The CDR3, as DNA: TGTGCCAGCAGTGCCCAAGGACAGTTTGAGCAGTACTTC.

V and J are TRBV6-5 and TRBJ2-3, with TRBD2 identical over 11 bases. J was trimmed by 3 bases and V by 5 bases; bases with no gene match: 4. The CDR3 covers 15 residues. Germline V lookup: CDR1 MNHEY, CDR2 SVGAGI. The CDR3 loop reads CASSRTSGRTDTQYF. DNA for the CDR3: TGTGCCAGCAGTCGGACTAGCGGGCGGACAGATACGCAGTATTTT.

This chain joins TRBV27 and TRBJ2-2; 7 bases line up with TRBD1. With V trimmed by 4 bases and J by 5 bases, 4 bases remained unmatched. Germline V lookup: CDR1 MNHEY, CDR2 SMNVEV (reference sequence). The CDR3 totals 14 residues. The CDR3 here is CASSWGQMTGELFF. The CDR3 nucleotides read TGTGCCAGCAGTTGGGGACAGATGACCGGGGAGCTGTTTTTT.

The chain uses TRBV5-6 and TRBJ1-1; D is unresolved. Germline V gives CDR1 SGHDT, CDR2 YYEEEE. This CDR3 contains 14 residues. V was trimmed by 3 bases and J by 2 bases, leaving 11 bases between them. For the CDR3, the DNA is TGTGCCAGCAGCTCGAGGCGGCGCAACACTGAAGCTTTCTTT. Encoded protein: CASSSRRRNTEAFF. Full variable domain (remainder filled in from reference TRBV5-6 and TRBJ1-1): DAGVTQSPTHLIKTRGQQVTLRCSPKSGHDTVSWYQQALGQGPQFIFQYYEEEERQRGNFPDRFSGHQFPNYSSELNVNALLLGDSALYLCASSSRRRNTEAFFGQGTRLTVV.

A remark on this clone: The identical CDR3 is also encoded by other nucleotide sequences in the sample. The chain combines TRBV7-3 with TRBJ2-3; TRBD2 aligns across 10 bases. The germline V gene has CDR1 SGHTA and CDR2 FQGTGA. The CDR3 is 16 residues long. V lost 5 bases and J lost 0; bases outside the gene matches: 5. The CDR3 nucleotides are TGTGCCAGCAGCCTGCTAGCGGGGGCTAGCACAGATACGCAGTATTTT. Translating gives CASSLLAGASTDTQYF. Drawing the rest from reference TRBV7-3 and TRBJ2-3, the complete variable domain is GAGVSQTPSNKVTEKGKYVELRCDPISGHTALYWYRQSLGQGPEFLIYFQGTGAADDSGLPNDRFFAVRPEGSVSTLKIQRTERGDSAVYLCASSLLAGASTDTQYFGPGTRLTVL.

This clone was seen only a few times. V usage is TRBV4-1 and J usage is TRBJ2-7; no clear D. This CDR3 spans 15 amino acids. Germline values: CDR1 MGHRA, CDR2 YSYEKL. The V end lost 0 bases, the J end lost 0 bases, and 9 bases lay between the germline ends. CDR3 in amino acids: CASSQDTYLSYEQYF. The CDR3 DNA is TGCGCCAGCAGCCAAGACACCTACCTCTCCTACGAGCAGTACTTC.

The chain uses TRBV5-1 and TRBJ2-1; D might be TRBD1 (6 bases). The germline V gene encodes CDR1 SGHRS and CDR2 YFSETQ. This CDR3 region has 17 residues. V lost 0 bases to trimming and J lost 0 bases, with 13 bases between them. The CDR3 DNA sequence: TGCGCCAGCAGCTTGGCCTCAGGGGCCCCCTCCTACAATGAGCAGTTCTTC. As protein: CASSLASGAPSYNEQFF. Complete variable domain (other parts from reference TRBV5-1 and TRBJ2-1): KAGVTQTPRYLIKTRGQQVTLSCSPISGHRSVSWYQQTPGQGLQFLFEYFSETQRNKGNFPGRFSGRQFSNSRSEMNVSTLELGDSALYLCASSLASGAPSYNEQFFGPGTRLTVL.

V is TRBV18 and J is TRBJ1-1, with 7 bases lining up with TRBD1. Germline CDR1 is KGHSH and CDR2 is LQKENI. This CDR3 has 15 amino acids. V dropped 1 base and J dropped 1; count of bases not matched to a gene: 3. This chain's CDR3 is CASSPQGAQNTEAFF. DNA for the CDR3: TGTGCCAGCTCACCACAGGGGGCCCAGAACACTGAAGCTTTCTTT.

The gene calls are TRBV27 and TRBJ2-7; D might be TRBD1 (6 bases). Germline lookup yields CDR1 MNHEY and CDR2 SMNVEV (reference sequence). The germline V and J ends were trimmed by 6 bases and 2 bases, with 14 bases remaining between them. This CDR3 is built from 14 residues. CDR3 in DNA: TGTGCCAGCAGAAGACAGGATCTGCCCTACGAGCAGTACTTC. It encodes CASRRQDLPYEQYF.

V is TRBV25-1 and J is TRBJ1-1; 9 positions agree with TRBD1. With 5 bases clipped from V and 8 bases from J, the junction kept 12 bases outside the gene matches. There are 15 residues in the CDR3. Germline assignment: CDR1 MGHDK and CDR2 SYGVNS. The CDR3: CASSPGTGFTTEAFF. The CDR3 DNA sequence: TGTGCCAGCAGTCCCGGGACAGGGTTCACAACCGAAGCTTTCTTT.

This chain's CDR3 is CASSLSLTSLFYNEQFF. As DNA, the CDR3 is TGTGCCAGCAGCTTGTCACTTACTAGCCTCTTCTACAATGAGCAGTTCTTC. V gene TRBV5-8 combines with J gene TRBJ2-1; the D gene is possibly TRBD2 (6 bases). The V and J ends lost 1 base and 3 bases respectively, with 17 bases between them. Germline V gives CDR1 SGHTS, CDR2 YDEGEE. The CDR3 totals 17 residues. The entire variable domain, with the rest obtained from reference TRBV5-8 and TRBJ2-1, is as follows: EAGVTQSPTHLIKTRGQQATLRCSPISGHTSVYWYQQALGLGLQFLLWYDEGEERNRGNFPPRFSGRQFPNYSSELNVNALELEDSALYLCASSLSLTSLFYNEQFFGPGTRLTVL.

The chain uses TRBV15 and TRBJ1-2; D gene unclear. The V gene's germline CDR1 is LNHNV and CDR2 YYDKDF (reference sequence). This CDR3 is built from 13 residues. The V gene lost 0 bases and the J gene lost 8 bases, with 10 bases spanning the gap. CDR3 DNA sequence: TGTGCCACCAGCAGAGATCTAGCCGGGGGCTACACCTTC. This codes for CATSRDLAGGYTF.

V is TRBV7-6 and J is TRBJ2-1, with 9 bases that match TRBD2. The germline gives CDR1 SGHVS, CDR2 FNYEAQ. Trimming took 1 base from V and 6 from J; bases not matched to a gene: 4. The CDR3 runs 15 residues. CDR3 residues: CASSLVSGGFNEQFF. As DNA, the CDR3 is TGTGCCAGCAGCTTAGTAAGCGGGGGGTTCAATGAGCAGTTCTTC.

V usage is TRBV6-5 and J usage is TRBJ2-5; possibly TRBD1 for D (6 bases). The germline V gene encodes CDR1 MNHEY and CDR2 SVGAGI. This CDR3 is built from 13 residues. Trimming took 7 bases from V and 5 from J, leaving 14 bases between them. CDR3 nucleotide sequence: TGTGCCAGCAAGTACAGGGCTCGCGAGACCCAGTACTTC. This gives the protein CASKYRARETQYF.

The genes are TRBV5-1 and TRBJ2-5; TRBD1 matches at 8 bases. The V gene end was trimmed by 0 bases and the J gene end by 4 bases; junction bases not matched to a gene: 5. This CDR3 comprises 15 residues. Germline V gives CDR1 SGHRS, CDR2 YFSETQ. CDR3: CASSLEQGDGETQYF. For the CDR3, the DNA is TGCGCCAGCAGCTTGGAACAGGGGGATGGAGAGACCCAGTACTTC.

V and J are TRBV10-3 and TRBJ1-2, with 7 bases identical to TRBD1. CDR1 and CDR2 (germline): ENHRY, SYGVKD. J gave up 4 bases and V 10 bases, and 12 bases lay outside the gene matches. This CDR3 comprises 14 residues. The CDR3 DNA sequence: TGTGCCACCTTAGACAGGGTAGGGACCTATGGCTACACCTTC. This encodes CATLDRVGTYGYTF.

This chain joins TRBV5-1 and TRBJ2-1, with TRBD1 identical over 7 bases. This CDR3 has 16 residues. The V and J ends lost 0 bases and 7 bases, in that order; junction bases with no gene match: 10. Looked up from germline, CDR1 is SGHRS and CDR2 is YFSETQ. CDR3 residues: CASSLGQGNVLNEQFF. The CDR3 bases are TGCGCCAGCAGCTTGGGACAGGGCAATGTCTTGAATGAGCAGTTCTTC.

The chain uses TRBV5-8 and TRBJ1-4, with D perhaps TRBD1 (5 bases). The CDR3 length is 15 residues. Germline CDR1 reads SGHTS; CDR2 reads YDEGEE. Trimming cost V 0 bases and J 7 bases, with 13 bases left between them. CDR3 DNA: TGTGCCAGCAGCTTGGGGGACTCGGGTGGTGAAAAACTGTTTTTT. Translated, it gives CASSLGDSGGEKLFF.

The rearrangement uses TRBV28 and TRBJ2-7; 7 bases fit TRBD1. Germline-derived CDR1 and CDR2 are MDHEN and SYDVKM. This CDR3 is built from 15 residues. V dropped 0 bases and J dropped 2; count of bases not matched to a gene: 4. In DNA form, the CDR3 reads TGTGCCAGCAGTTTATGGGTAGGGGGCCCCTACGAGCAGTACTTC. It translates to CASSLWVGGPYEQYF.

The gene calls are TRBV15 and TRBJ2-5, with a weak D call TRBD2 (7 bases). Germline V CDR1 and CDR2: LNHNV, YYDKDF (reference sequence). Trimming shortened V by 1 base and J by 1 base, and 10 bases separated the two germline ends. The CDR3 runs to 15 residues. In DNA form, the CDR3 reads TGTGCCACCAGCAGAGCCGGGGGGCGCCAAGAGACCCAGTACTTC. Protein: CATSRAGGRQETQYF.

The CDR3 loop is CASSSTVAKNIQYF. For the CDR3, the DNA is TGTGCCAGCAGCTCCACGGTCGCCAAAAACATTCAGTACTTC. This chain connects TRBV5-5 to TRBJ2-4; D is ambiguous. The germline V gene has CDR1 SGHKS and CDR2 YYEKEE (reference sequence). The CDR3 runs to 14 residues. V lost 3 bases and J lost 1, with 8 bases in between.

The genes are TRBV7-3 and TRBJ1-1; TRBD1 agrees at 8 bases. Germline-derived CDR1 and CDR2 are SGHTA and FQGTGA. The CDR3 extends over 15 amino acids. V lost 4 bases, J lost 1 base, and 5 bases stayed unmatched. The CDR3: CASSYGTGKNTEAFF. CDR3 coding DNA: TGTGCCAGCAGCTACGGGACAGGAAAGAACACTGAAGCTTTCTTT.

The chain combines TRBV5-1 with TRBJ1-1, with a weak D call TRBD1 (6 bases). Germline V gene sequence: CDR1 SGHRS, CDR2 YFSETQ. The CDR3 runs 13 residues. The V and J ends lost 6 bases and 1 base respectively, with 10 bases between them. The CDR3 region is CASTGQQNTEAFF. CDR3 nucleotide sequence: TGCGCCAGCACTGGACAGCAGAACACTGAAGCTTTCTTT.